A single sample gave rise to the 8 T cell receptor beta chains below, sequenced in a study of blood T cell repertoires in COVID-19. TCRdb's copy holds only in-frame clones and misses some; the assay was immunoSEQ multiplex PCR. The sample lists approximately 170,000 clones, over 75% occurring once. Material for sequencing was peripheral blood. Source of these receptors: an elderly man with COVID-19, enrolled during active disease.

V gene TRBV7-9 combines with J gene TRBJ2-1; the D gene is possibly TRBD1 (5 bases). The CDR3 length is 15 residues. Looked up from germline, CDR1 is SEHNR and CDR2 is FQNEAQ (reference sequence). V shed 1 base and J shed 3 bases, with 10 bases lying between them. The CDR3 nucleotides read TGTGCCAGCAGCTTAGAGGGGCGGATCTACAATGAGCAGTTCTTC. Translated, it gives CASSLEGRIYNEQFF.

CDR3 residues: CASSQRPRTGELFF. CDR3 bases: TGTGCCAGCAGCCAACGGCCCAGGACCGGGGAGCTGTTTTTT. This rearrangement joins TRBV3-1 (or the pseudogene TRBV3-2) to TRBJ2-2; no clear D. In germline, CDR1 is LGHDT, CDR2 YNNKEL (reference sequence). Trimming shortened V by 2 bases and J by 5 bases, and 9 bases separated the two germline ends. This CDR3 is 14 amino acids long.

V and J are TRBV4-3 and TRBJ1-6; D might be TRBD1 (6 bases). The V gene lost 0 bases and the J gene lost 7 bases, with 10 bases spanning the gap. CDR1 LGHNA and CDR2 YSLEER come from the germline V gene. CDR3 length: 15 amino acids. This CDR3 is CASSQDYRANSPLHF. The CDR3 region has the DNA TGCGCCAGCAGCCAAGATTACAGGGCAAATTCACCCCTCCACTTT.

This rearrangement joins TRBV15 to TRBJ1-1, with D uncertain. Germline V lookup: CDR1 LNHNV, CDR2 YYDKDF (reference sequence). The CDR3 length is 14 residues. The ends were cut back, 1 base at V and 1 base at J, with 7 bases in the middle. This CDR3 is CATSRVTGNTEAFF. The CDR3 DNA is TGTGCCACCAGCAGAGTTACGGGGAACACTGAAGCTTTCTTT.

The rearrangement joins TRBV5-6 to TRBJ2-7, with 10 bases fitting TRBD2. The CDR3 contains 16 residues. CDR1 is SGHDT and CDR2 is YYEEEE in the germline V gene. Trimming took 2 bases from V and 6 from J; bases not matched to a gene: 11. The CDR3 DNA reads as TGTGCCAGCAGCTTCGGTCTAGCGGGGGCTCGGGGCGAGCAGTACTTC. This gives the protein CASSFGLAGARGEQYF.

The V and J genes are TRBV5-4 and TRBJ2-2; 9 bases are shared with TRBD2. This CDR3 spans 14 amino acids. J was trimmed by 4 bases and V by 4 bases; bases with no gene match: 2. Germline V CDR1 and CDR2: SGHNT, YYREEE (reference sequence). CDR3 sequence (DNA): TGTGCCAGCAGCCCTAGCGGGGCCACCGGGGAGCTGTTTTTT. Translating gives CASSPSGATGELFF.

DNA of the CDR3: TGTGCCAGCAGTTCAGGGCCCAATGAGCAGTTCTTC. Protein product: CASSSGPNEQFF. The V call is TRBV28, the J call TRBJ2-1; the D gene is possibly TRBD1 (5 bases). Trimming pared 4 bases from V and 6 bases from J, leaving 7 bases between. Germline values: CDR1 MDHEN, CDR2 SYDVKM. The CDR3 runs to 12 residues.

This clone was detected a few times. The rearrangement joins TRBV14 to TRBJ1-3; D might be TRBD1 (6 bases). The CDR3 length is 16 residues. V lost 4 bases to trimming and J lost 0 bases, with 13 bases between them. Germline V lookup: CDR1 SGHDN, CDR2 FVKESK. CDR3 sequence: CASSPNRVSSGNTIYF. CDR3 nucleotides: TGTGCCAGCAGCCCGAACAGGGTTTCCTCTGGAAACACCATATATTTT.